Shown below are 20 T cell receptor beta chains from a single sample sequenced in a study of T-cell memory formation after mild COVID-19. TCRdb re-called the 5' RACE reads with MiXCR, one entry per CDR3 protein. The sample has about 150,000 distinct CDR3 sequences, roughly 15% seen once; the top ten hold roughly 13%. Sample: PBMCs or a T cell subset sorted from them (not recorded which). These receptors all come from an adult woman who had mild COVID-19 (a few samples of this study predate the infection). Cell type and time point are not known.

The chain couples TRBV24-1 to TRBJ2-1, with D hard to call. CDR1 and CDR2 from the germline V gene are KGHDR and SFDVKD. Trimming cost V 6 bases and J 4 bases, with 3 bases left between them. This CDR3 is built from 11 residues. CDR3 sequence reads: CATSTYNEQFF. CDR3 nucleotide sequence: TGTGCCACCAGTACTTACAATGAGCAGTTCTTC.

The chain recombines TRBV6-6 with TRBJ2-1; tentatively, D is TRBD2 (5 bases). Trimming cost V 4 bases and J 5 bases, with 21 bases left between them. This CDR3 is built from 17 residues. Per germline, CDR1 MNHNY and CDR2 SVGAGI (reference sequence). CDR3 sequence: CASSLPGLGAEDNEQFF. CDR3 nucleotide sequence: TGTGCCAGCAGTTTGCCGGGGTTGGGCGCGGAGGACAATGAGCAGTTCTTC.

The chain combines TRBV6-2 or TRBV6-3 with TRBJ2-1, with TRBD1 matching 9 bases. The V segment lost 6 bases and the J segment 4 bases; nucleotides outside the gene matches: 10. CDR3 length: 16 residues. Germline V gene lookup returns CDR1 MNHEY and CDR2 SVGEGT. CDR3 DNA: TGTGCCAGCAGCCCGAACACGGGACAGGGATACAATGAGCAGTTCTTC. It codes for CASSPNTGQGYNEQFF.

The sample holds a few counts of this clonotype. CDR3: CASSRARGPTFNEKLFF. In DNA, the CDR3 is TGTGCCAGCAGCCGAGCCAGGGGCCCCACCTTTAATGAAAAACTGTTTTTT. The V and J genes are TRBV7-9 and TRBJ1-4; D possibly corresponds to TRBD1 (6 bases). The CDR3 covers 17 residues. Germline CDR1 SEHNR, CDR2 FQNEAQ (reference sequence). The V and J ends lost 5 bases and 4 bases respectively, with 20 bases between them.

Written as DNA, the CDR3 is TGTGCCAGCAGCTTGGGGGAGCAGTACTTC. It translates to CASSLGEQYF. The J gene is TRBJ2-7, the V gene TRBV7-9; D is unresolved. Germline V CDR1 and CDR2: SEHNR, FQNEAQ (reference sequence). The ends were cut back, 3 bases at V and 7 bases at J, with 4 bases in the middle. This CDR3 contains 10 residues.

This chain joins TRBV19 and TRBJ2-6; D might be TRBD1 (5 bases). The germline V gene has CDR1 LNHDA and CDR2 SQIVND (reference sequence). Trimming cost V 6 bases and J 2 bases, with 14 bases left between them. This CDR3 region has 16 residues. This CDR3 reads CASRDRRSPGANVLTF. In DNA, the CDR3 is TGTGCCAGTAGAGACAGACGGTCCCCTGGGGCCAACGTCCTGACTTTC.

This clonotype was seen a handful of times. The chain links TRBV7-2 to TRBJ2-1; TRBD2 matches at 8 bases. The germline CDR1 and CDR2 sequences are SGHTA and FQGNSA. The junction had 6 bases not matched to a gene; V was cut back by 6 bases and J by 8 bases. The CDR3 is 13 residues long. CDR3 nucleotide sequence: TGTGCCAGCAGTGTACTAGCGGTCTATGAGCAGTTCTTC. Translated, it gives CASSVLAVYEQFF.

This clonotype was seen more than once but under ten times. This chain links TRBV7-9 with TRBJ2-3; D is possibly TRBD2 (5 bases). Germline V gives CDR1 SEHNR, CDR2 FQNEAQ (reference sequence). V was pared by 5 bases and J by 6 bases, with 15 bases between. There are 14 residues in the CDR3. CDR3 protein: CASSTRPLGDTQYF. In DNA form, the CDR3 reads TGTGCCAGCAGCACTAGGCCTTTAGGGGATACGCAGTATTTT.

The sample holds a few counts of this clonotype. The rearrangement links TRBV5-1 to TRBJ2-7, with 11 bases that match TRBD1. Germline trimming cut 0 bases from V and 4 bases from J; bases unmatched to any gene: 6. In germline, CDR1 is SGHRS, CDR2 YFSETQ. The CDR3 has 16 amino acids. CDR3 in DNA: TGCGCCAGCAGCTTGGCCCGGGACAGGGGGGCTTACGAGCAGTACTTC. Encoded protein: CASSLARDRGAYEQYF.

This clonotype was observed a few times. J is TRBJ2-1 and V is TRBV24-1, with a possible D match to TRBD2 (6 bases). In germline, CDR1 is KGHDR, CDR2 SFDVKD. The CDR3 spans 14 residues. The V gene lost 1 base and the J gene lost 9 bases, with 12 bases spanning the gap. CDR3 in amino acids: CATSDFNSGGEQFF. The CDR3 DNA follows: TGTGCCACCAGTGATTTTAACTCCGGGGGTGAGCAGTTCTTC.

CDR3 sequence (DNA): TGCGCCAGCAGCTTGTTTTCCAGCACAGATACGCAGTATTTT. It specifies CASSLFSSTDTQYF. The gene calls are TRBV5-1 and TRBJ2-3, with no clear D. Germline V gene data show CDR1 as SGHRS and CDR2 as YFSETQ. CDR3 size: 14 residues. V was cut by 1 base and J by 0 bases, with 6 bases left in between.

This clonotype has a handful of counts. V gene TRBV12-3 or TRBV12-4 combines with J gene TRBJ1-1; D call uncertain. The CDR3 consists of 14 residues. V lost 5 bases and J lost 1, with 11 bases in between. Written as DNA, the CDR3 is TGTGCCAGCAGTCATCGACGGGGGAACACTGAAGCTTTCTTT. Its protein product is CASSHRRGNTEAFF.

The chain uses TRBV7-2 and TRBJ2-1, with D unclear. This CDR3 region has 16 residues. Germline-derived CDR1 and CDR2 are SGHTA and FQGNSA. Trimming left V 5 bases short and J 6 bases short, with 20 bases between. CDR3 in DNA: TGTGCCAGCAGCCTCGTTAGCTTGAGTTCCCGCAATGAGCAGTTCTTC. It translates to CASSLVSLSSRNEQFF.

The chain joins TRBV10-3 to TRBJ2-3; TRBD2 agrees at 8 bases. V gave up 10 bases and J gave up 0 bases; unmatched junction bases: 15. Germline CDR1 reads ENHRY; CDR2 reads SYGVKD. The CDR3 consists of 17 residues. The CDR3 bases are TGTGCCACCGCGACCATTTTTAGCGGGATCAGCACAGATACGCAGTATTTT. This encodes CATATIFSGISTDTQYF.

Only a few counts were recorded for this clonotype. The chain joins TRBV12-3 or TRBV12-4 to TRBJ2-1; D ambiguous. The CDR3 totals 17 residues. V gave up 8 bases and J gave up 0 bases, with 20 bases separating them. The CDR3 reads CASVKFGGMSSYNEQFF. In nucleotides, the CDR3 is TGTGCCAGCGTGAAGTTTGGCGGCATGAGCTCCTACAATGAGCAGTTCTTC.

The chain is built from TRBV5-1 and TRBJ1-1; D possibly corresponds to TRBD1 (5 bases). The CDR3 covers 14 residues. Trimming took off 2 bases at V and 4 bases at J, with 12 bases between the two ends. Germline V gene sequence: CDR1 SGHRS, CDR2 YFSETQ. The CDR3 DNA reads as TGCGCCAGCAGCTTTTCATCAGGGATCACTGAAGCTTTCTTT. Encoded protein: CASSFSSGITEAFF. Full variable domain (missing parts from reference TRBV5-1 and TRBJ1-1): KAGVTQTPRYLIKTRGQQVTLSCSPISGHRSVSWYQQTPGQGLQFLFEYFSETQRNKGNFPGRFSGRQFSNSRSEMNVSTLELGDSALYLCASSFSSGITEAFFGQGTRLTVV.

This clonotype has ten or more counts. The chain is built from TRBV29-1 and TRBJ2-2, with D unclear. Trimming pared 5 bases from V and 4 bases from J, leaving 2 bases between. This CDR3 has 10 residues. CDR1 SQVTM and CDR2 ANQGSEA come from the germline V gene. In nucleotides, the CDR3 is TGCAGCGTTCTCACCGGGGAGCTGTTTTTT. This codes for CSVLTGELFF.

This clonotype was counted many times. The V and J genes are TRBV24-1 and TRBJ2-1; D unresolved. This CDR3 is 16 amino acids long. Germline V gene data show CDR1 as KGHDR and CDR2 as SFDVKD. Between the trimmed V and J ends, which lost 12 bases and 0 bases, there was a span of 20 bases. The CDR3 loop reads CAVSTGVISSYNEQFF. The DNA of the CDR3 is TGTGCCGTCAGCACGGGTGTCATCAGCTCCTACAATGAGCAGTTCTTC.

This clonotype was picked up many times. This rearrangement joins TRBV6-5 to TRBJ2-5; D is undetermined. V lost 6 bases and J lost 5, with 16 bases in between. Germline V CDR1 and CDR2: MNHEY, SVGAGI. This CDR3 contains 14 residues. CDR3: CASSGWGSVETQYF. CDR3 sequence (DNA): TGTGCCAGCAGCGGTTGGGGATCTGTGGAGACCCAGTACTTC.

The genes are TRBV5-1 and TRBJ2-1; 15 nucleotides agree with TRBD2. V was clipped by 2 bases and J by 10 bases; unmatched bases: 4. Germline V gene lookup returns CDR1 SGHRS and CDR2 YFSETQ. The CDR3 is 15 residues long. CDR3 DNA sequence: TGCGCCAGCAGCTTCGGACTAGCGGGGGGGCACGAGCAGTTCTTC. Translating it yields CASSFGLAGGHEQFF.